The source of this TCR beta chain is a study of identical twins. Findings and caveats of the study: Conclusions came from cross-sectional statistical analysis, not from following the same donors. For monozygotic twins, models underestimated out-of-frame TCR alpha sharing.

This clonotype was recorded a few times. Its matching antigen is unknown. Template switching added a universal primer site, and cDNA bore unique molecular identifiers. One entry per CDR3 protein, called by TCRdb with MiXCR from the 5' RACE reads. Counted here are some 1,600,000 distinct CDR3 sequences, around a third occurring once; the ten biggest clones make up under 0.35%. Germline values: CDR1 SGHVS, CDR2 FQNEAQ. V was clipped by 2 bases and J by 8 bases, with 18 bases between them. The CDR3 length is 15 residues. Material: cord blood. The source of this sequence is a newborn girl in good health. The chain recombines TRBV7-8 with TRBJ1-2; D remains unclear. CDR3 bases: TGTGCCAGCAGCTTAATTAGAACAGACAAGGGAGGCTACACCTTC. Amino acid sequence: CASSLIRTDKGGYTF. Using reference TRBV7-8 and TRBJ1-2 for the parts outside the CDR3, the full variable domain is GAGVSQSPRYKVAKRGQDVALRCDPISGHVSLFWYQQALGQGPEFLTYFQNEAQLDKSGLPSDRFFAERPEGSVSTLKIQRTQQEDSAVYLCASSLIRTDKGGYTFGSGTRLTVV.